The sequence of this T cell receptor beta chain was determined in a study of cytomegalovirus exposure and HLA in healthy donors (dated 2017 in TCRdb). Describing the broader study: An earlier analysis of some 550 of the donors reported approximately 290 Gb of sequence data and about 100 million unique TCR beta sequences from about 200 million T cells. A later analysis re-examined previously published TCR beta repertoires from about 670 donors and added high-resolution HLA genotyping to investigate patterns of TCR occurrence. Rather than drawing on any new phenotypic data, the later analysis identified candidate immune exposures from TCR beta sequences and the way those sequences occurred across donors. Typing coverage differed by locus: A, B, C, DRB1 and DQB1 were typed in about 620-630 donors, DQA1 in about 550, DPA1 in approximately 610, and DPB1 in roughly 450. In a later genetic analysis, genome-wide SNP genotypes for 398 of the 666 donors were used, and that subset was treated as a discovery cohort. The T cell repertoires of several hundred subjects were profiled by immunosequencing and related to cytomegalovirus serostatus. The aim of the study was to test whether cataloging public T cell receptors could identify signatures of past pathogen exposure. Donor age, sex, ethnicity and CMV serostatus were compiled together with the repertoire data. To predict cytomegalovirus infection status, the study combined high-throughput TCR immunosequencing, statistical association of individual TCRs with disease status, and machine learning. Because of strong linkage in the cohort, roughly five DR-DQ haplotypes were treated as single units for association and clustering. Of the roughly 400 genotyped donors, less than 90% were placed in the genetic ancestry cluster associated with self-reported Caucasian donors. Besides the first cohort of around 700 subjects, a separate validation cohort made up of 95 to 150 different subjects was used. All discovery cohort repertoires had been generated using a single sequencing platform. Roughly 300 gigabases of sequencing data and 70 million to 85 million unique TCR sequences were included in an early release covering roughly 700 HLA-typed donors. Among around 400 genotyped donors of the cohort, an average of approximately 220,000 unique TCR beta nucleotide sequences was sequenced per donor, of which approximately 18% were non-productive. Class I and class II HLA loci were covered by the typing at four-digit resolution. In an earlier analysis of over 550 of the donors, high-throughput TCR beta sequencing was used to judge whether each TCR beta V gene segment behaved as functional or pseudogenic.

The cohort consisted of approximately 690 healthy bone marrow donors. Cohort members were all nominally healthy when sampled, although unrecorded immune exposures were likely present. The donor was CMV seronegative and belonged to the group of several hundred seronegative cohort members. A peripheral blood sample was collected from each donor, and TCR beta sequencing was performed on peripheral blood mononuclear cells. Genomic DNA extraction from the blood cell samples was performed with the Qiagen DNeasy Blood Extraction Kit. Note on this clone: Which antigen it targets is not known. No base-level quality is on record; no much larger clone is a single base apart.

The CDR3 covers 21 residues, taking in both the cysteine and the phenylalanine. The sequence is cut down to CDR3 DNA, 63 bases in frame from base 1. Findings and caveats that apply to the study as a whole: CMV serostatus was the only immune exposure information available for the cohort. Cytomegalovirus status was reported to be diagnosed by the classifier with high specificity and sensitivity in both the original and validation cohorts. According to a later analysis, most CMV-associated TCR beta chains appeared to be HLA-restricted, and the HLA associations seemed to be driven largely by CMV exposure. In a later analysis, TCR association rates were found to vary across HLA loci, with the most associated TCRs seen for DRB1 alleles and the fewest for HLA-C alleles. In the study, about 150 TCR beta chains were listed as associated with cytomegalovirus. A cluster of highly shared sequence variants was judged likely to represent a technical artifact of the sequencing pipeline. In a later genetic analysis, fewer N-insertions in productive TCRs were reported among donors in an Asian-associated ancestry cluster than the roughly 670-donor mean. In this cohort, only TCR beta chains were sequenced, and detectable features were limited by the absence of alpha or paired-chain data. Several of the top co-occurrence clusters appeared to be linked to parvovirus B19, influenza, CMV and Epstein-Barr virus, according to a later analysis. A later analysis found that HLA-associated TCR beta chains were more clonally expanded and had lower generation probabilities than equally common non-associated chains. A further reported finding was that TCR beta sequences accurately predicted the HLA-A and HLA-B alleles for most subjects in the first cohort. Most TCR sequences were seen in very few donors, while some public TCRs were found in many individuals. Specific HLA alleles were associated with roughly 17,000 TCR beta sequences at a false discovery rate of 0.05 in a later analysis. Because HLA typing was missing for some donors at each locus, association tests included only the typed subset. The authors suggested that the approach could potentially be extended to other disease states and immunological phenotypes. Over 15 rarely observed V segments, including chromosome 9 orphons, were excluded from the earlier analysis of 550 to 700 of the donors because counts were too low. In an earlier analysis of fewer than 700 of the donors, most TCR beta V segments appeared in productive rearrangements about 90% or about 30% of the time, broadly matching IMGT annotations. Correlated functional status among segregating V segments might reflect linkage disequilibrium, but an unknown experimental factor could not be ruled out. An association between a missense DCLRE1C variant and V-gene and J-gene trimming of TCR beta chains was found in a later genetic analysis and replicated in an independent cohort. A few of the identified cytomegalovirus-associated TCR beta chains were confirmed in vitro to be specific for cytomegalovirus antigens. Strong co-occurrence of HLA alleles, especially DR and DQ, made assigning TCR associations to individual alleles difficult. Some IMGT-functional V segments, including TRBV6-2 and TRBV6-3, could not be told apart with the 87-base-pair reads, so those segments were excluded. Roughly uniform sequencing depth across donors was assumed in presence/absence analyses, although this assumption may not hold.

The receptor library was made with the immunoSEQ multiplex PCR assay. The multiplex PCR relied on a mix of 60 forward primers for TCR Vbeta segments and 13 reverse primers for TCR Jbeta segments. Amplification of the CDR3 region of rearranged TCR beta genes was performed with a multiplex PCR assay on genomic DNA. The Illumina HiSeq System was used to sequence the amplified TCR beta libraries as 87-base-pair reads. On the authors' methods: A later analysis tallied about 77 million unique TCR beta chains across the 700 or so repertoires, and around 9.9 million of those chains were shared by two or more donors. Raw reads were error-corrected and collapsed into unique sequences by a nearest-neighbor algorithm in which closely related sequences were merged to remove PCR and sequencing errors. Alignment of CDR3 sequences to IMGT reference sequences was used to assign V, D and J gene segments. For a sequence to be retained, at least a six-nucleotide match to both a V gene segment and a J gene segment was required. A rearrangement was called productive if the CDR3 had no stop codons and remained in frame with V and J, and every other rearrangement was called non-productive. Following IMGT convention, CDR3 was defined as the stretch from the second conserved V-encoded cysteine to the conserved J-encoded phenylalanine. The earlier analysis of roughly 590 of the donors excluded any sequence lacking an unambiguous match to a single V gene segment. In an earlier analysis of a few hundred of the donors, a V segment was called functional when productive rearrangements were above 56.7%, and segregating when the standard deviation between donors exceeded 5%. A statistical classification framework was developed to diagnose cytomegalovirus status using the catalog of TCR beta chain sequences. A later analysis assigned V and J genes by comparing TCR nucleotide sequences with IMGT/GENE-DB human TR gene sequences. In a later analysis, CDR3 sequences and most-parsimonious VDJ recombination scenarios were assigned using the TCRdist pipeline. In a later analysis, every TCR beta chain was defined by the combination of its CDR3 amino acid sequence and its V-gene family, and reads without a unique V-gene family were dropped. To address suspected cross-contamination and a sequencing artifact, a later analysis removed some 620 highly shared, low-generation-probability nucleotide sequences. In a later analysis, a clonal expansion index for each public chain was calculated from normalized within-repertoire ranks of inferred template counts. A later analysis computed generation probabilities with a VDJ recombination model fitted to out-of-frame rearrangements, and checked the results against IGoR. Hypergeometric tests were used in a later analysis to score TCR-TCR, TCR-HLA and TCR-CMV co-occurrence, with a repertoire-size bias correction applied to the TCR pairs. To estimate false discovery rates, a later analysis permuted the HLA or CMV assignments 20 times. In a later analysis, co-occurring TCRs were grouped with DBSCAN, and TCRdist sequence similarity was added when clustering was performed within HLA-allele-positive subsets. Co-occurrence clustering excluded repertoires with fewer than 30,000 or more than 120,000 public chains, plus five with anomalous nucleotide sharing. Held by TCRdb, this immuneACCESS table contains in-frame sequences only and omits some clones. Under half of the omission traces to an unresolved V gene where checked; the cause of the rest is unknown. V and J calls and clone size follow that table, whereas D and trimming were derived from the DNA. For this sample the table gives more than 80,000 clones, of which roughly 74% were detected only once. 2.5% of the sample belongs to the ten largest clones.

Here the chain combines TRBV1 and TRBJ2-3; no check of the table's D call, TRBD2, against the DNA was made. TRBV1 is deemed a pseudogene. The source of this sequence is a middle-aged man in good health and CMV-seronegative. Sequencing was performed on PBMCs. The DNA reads TGCACCAGCTTCATACCGGGACTAGCGGGGGGGCTTTTGGCGGGCACAGATACGCAGTATTTT. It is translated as CTSFIPGLAGGLLAGTDTQYF.